The clone carrying this T cell receptor (beta chain) was seen only a few times. Its antigen is not identified. This record comes from a study of beta chain features in type 1 diabetes. Study-wide findings and caveats: In comparison with healthy donors, patients had naive, central memory and Treg TCRB repertoires that appeared more similar. cDNA sequencing could over-represent cells with high TCR expression.

What was sequenced were expressed TCRB transcripts, since all of the isolated RNA had been reverse transcribed. Profiled with immunoSEQ multiplex PCR; TCRdb holds only in-frame clones, not every one. Among approximately 380,000 clones, about 16% were seen once, and the ten largest hold approximately 0.02%. Between the trimmed V and J ends, which lost 0 bases and 6 bases, there was a span of 6 bases. This CDR3 region has 11 residues. CDR1 GTSNPN and CDR2 SVGIG come from the germline V gene (reference sequence). Sequenced: naive CD4+ T cells from blood. This sequence originates from a woman aged 18-35 years in good health. The gene calls are TRBV30 and TRBJ2-7; the D is unclear. This CDR3 reads CAWSVLVEQYF. CDR3 coding DNA: TGTGCCTGGAGTGTACTGGTCGAGCAGTACTTC.